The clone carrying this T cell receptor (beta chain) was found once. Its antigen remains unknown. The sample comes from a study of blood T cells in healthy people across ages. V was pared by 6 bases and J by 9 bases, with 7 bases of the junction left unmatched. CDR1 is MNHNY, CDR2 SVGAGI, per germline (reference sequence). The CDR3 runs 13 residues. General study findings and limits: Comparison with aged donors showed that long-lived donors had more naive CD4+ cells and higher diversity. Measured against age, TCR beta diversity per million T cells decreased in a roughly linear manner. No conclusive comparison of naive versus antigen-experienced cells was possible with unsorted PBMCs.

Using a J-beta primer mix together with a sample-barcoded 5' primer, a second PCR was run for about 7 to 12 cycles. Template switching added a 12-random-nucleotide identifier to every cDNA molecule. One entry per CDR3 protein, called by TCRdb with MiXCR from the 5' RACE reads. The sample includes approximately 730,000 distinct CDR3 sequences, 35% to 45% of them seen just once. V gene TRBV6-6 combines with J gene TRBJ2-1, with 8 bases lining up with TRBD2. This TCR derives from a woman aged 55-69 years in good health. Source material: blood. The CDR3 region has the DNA TGTGCCAGCAGCACTGTAGCGGGAATTGAGCAGTTCTTC. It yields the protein CASSTVAGIEQFF.